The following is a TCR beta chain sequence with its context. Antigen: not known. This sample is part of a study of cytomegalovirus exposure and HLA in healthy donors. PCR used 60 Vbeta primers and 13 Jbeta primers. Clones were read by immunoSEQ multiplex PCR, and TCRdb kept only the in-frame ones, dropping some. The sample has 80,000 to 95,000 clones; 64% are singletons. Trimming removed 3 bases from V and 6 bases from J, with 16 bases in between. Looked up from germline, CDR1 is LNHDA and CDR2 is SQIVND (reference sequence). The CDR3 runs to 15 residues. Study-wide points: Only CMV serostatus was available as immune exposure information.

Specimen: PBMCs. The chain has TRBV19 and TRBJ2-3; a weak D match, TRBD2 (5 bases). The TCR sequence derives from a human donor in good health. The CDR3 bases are TGTGCCAGTAGTATCGGCGGGCGAATGGCGGATACGCAGTATTTT. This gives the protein CASSIGGRMADTQYF. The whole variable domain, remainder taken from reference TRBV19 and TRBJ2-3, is DGGITQSPKYLFRKEGQNVTLSCEQNLNHDAMYWYRQDPGQGLRLIYYSQIVNDFQKGDIAEGYSVSREKKESFPLTVTSAQKNPTAFYLCASSIGGRMADTQYFGPGTRLTVL.